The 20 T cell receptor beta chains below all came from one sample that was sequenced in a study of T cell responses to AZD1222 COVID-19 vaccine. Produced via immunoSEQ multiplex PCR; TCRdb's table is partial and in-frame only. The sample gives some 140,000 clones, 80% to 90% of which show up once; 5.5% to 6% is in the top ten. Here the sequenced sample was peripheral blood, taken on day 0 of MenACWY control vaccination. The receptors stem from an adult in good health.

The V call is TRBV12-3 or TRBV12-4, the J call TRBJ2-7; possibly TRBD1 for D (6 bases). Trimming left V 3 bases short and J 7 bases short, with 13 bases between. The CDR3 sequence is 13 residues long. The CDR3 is CASSLGHLSEQYV. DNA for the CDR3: TGTGCCAGCAGTTTGGGACACCTTTCTGAGCAGTACGTC.

The CDR3 region is CASSEGVWRAFF. The CDR3 nucleotides are TGTGCCAGCAGTGAGGGGGTTTGGAGAGCTTTCTTT. This chain joins TRBV28 and TRBJ1-1; D is possibly TRBD1 (6 bases). CDR1 and CDR2 (germline): MDHEN, SYDVKM. This CDR3 is 12 amino acids long. The V and J ends lost 5 bases and 10 bases respectively, with 14 bases between them.

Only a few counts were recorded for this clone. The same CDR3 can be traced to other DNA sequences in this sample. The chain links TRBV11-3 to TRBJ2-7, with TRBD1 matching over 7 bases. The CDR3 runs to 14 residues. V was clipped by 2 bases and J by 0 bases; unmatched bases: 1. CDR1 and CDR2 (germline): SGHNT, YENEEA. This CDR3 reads CASSLRDSSYEQYF. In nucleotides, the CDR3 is TGTGCCAGCAGCTTAAGGGACAGCTCCTACGAGCAGTACTTC.

The CDR3 loop reads CASSLSRPRNSPLHF. As DNA, the CDR3 is TGTGCCAGCAGCTTGTCACGGCCGAGGAATTCACCCCTCCACTTT. The chain has TRBV5-5 and TRBJ1-6; D gene unclear. CDR1 is SGHKS and CDR2 is YYEKEE in the germline V gene (reference sequence). V gave up 1 base and J gave up 7 bases, with 12 bases separating them. This CDR3 region has 15 residues.

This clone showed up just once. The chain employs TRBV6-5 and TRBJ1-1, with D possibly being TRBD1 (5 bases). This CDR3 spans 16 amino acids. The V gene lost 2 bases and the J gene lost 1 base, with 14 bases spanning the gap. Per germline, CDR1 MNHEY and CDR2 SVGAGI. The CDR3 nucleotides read TGTGCCAGCAGTTACACCTCAGGGCTGAGGAACACTGAAGCTTTCTTT. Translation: CASSYTSGLRNTEAFF.

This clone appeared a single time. This CDR3 is CATSDFAGYEQFF. CDR3 nucleotides: TGTGCCACCAGTGATTTTGCGGGGTACGAGCAGTTCTTC. The V gene is TRBV24-1, the J gene TRBJ2-1; D might be TRBD2 (6 bases). Germline CDR1 KGHDR, CDR2 SFDVKD. The V end lost 1 base, the J end lost 10 bases, and 10 bases lay between the germline ends. The CDR3 length is 13 residues.

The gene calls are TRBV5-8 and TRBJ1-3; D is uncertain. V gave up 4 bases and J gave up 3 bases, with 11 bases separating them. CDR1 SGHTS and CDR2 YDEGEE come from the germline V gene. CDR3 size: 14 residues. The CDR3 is CASSPPSHGNTIYF. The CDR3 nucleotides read TGTGCCAGCAGCCCACCATCGCATGGAAACACCATATATTTT.

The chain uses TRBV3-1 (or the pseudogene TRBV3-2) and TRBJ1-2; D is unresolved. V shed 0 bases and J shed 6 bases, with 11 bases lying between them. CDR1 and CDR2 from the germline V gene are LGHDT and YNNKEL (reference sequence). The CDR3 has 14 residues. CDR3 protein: CASSQDAFVDGYTF. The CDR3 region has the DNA TGTGCCAGCAGCCAAGATGCGTTCGTAGATGGCTACACCTTC.

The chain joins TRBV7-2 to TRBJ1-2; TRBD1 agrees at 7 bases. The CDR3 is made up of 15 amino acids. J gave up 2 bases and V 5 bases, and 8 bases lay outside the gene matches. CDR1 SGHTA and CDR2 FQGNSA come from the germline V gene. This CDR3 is CASSNRDSRNYGYTF. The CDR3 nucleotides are TGTGCCAGCAGCAACCGGGACAGCCGAAACTATGGCTACACCTTC.

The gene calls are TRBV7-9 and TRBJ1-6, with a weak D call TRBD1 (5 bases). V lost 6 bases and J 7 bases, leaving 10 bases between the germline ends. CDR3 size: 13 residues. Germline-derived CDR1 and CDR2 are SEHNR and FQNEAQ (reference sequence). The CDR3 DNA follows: TGTGCCAGCAGACTTCCAGGGAATTCACCCCTCCACTTT. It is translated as CASRLPGNSPLHF.

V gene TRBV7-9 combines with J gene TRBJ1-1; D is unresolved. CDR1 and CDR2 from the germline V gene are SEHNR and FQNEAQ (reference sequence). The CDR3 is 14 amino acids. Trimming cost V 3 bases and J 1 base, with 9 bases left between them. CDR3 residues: CASSFGGRNTEAFF. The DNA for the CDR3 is TGTGCCAGCAGCTTCGGAGGGAGGAACACTGAAGCTTTCTTT.

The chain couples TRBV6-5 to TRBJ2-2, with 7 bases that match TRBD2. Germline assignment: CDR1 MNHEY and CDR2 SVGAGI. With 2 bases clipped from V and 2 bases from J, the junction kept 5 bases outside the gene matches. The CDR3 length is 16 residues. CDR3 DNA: TGTGCCAGCAGTTACGGGCGGACTAGTAACACCGGGGAGCTGTTTTTT. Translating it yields CASSYGRTSNTGELFF.

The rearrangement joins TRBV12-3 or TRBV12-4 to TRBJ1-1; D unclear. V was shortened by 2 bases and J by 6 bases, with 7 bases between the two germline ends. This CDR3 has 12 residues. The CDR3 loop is CASSLLQAEAFF. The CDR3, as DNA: TGTGCCAGCAGTTTACTGCAGGCTGAAGCTTTCTTT.

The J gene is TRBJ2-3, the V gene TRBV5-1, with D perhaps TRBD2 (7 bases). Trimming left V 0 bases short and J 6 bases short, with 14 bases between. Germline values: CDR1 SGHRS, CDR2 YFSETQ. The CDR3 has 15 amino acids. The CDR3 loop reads CASSLGRGPWDTQYF. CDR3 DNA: TGCGCCAGCAGCTTGGGGCGGGGGCCCTGGGATACGCAGTATTTT.

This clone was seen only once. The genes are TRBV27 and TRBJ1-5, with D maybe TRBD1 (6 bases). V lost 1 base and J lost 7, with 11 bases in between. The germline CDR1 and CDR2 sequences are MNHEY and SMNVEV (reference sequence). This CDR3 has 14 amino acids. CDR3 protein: CASSLWGAQQPQHF. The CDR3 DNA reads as TGTGCCAGCAGTTTATGGGGGGCGCAGCAGCCCCAGCATTTT.

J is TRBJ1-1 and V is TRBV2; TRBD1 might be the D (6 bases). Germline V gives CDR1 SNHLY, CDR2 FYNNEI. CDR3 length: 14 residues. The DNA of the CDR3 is TGTGCAACCCAGCGACAGGACGGAGCCACTGAAGCTTTCTTT. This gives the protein CATQRQDGATEAFF.

The CDR3 reads CASSDSQNTEAFF. The DNA of the CDR3 is TGTGCCAGCAGTGACTCGCAGAACACTGAAGCTTTCTTT. This sequence joins TRBV6-4 and TRBJ1-1; D is uncertain. Germline values: CDR1 MRHNA, CDR2 SNTAGT. This CDR3 has 13 residues. V was pared by 0 bases and J by 1 base, with 3 bases between.

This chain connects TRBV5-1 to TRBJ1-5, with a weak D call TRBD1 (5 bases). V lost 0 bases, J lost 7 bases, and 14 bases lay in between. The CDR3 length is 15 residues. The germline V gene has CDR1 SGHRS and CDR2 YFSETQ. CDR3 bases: TGCGCCAGCAGCTTGGACGGTGGGGGGAGCCAGCCCCAGCATTTT. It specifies CASSLDGGGSQPQHF.

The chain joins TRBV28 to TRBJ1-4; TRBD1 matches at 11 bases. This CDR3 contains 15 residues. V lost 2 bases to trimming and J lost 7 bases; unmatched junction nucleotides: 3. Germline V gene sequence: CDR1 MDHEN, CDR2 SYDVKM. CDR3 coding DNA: TGTGCCAGCAGTTTACCCGGGACAGGGGGTGAAAAACTGTTTTTT. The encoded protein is CASSLPGTGGEKLFF.

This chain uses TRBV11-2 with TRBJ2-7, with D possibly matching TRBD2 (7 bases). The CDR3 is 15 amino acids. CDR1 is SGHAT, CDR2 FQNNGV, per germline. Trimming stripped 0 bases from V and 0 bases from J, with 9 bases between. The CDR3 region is CASSLDGGHSYEQYV. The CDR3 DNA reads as TGTGCCAGCAGCTTAGACGGGGGGCACTCCTACGAGCAGTACGTC.